This T cell receptor beta chain was obtained from a study of blood T cell repertoires in COVID-19 (dated by TCRdb to the early 2020s). A note on the overall study: Samples from collaborators originated in the United States, Italy and Spain and spanned both the acute and convalescent phases of COVID-19. The prospective study material was composed of cDNA or gDNA derived from T cells, B-cell-depleted T cells, or PBMCs. Subjects who had been exposed to COVID-19, were actively infected with it, or had recovered from it provided the deeply sampled blood TCRbeta repertoires that made up the dataset. A freely available public database, intended as a resource for researchers studying the immune response to SARS-CoV-2, is where the repertoires were released. The samples were drawn from the first 160 participants of the ongoing ImmuneRACE study and from more than 1,000 subjects provided by 6 global collaborators. A de-identified subject ID, COVID-19 status, age in years and sex were almost always included in the sample metadata. Where HLA class I and class II types were available, the types were taken from metadata supplied by the sample provider, not from assay-based typing.

TCRbeta CDR3 regions were amplified from genomic DNA using the immunoSEQ Assay, a bias-controlled multiplex PCR. As for the original processing: The number of nucleated cells in each sample was estimated from the amplification of reference gene primers within the assay. To quantify the absolute abundance of each unique TCRbeta CDR3 rearrangement, sequence reads were collapsed and filtered. Productive Simpson clonality was computed per sample as the square root of Simpson's diversity index over productive rearrangements. Here the immuneACCESS table is served through TCRdb, limited to in-frame sequences with V and J called. Missing clones are a known gap in these copies; in checked studies unresolved V genes cover under half, and the rest lacks a known reason. That table furnishes V, J and clone size, whereas the DNA furnished D and trimming. A total of about 280,000 clones appear in this sample, around 83% of them only once. The ten biggest clones cover 5% of the sample.

Comment on this clone: This clone's antigen is unknown. Base-call qualities are not available, and no considerably larger clone is one nucleotide away.

The CDR3 starts with the cysteine, ends with the phenylalanine, and has 12 residues. Only CDR3 DNA is held: 36 bases, read in frame from base 1. CDR1 SQVTM and CDR2 ANQGSEA are derived from the germline V gene. Trimming removed 6 bases from V and 2 bases from J, leaving 9 bases between the germline ends. Participants in the prospective study were enrolled through a virtual design, were aged roughly 18 to 100 years, and lived in approximately 25 United States geographic areas. Cohort assignment in the prospective study relied on participant-reported clinical history from a screening survey and a study questionnaire. Exposed participants had been in contact, within 2 weeks of entering the study, with a person who had a PCR-confirmed or clinician-diagnosed case of COVID-19. Mobile phlebotomists in the prospective study collected whole blood, serum and a nasopharyngeal or oropharyngeal swab from every participant. Participants in the prospective study had the option to provide additional blood draws and questionnaires over an approximately two-month period. Before DNA extraction, prospective study blood samples were shipped either frozen or at room temperature.

The paper as a whole reports these results and caveats: The quantity of clinical and demographic metadata differed by source and by participant and was supplied without curation.

The specimen sequenced was PBMCs or T cells enriched from blood (not recorded which). In this chain, TRBV29-1 is recombined with TRBJ2-3, and TRBD1 may be the D gene, going by 5 matching bases. The sequence was collected from a man aged 35 to 55 who had been exposed to COVID-19. This receptor carries the CDR3 CSVSDNTDTQYF. The DNA sequence is given as TGCAGCGTCTCGGACAACACAGATACGCAGTATTTT.